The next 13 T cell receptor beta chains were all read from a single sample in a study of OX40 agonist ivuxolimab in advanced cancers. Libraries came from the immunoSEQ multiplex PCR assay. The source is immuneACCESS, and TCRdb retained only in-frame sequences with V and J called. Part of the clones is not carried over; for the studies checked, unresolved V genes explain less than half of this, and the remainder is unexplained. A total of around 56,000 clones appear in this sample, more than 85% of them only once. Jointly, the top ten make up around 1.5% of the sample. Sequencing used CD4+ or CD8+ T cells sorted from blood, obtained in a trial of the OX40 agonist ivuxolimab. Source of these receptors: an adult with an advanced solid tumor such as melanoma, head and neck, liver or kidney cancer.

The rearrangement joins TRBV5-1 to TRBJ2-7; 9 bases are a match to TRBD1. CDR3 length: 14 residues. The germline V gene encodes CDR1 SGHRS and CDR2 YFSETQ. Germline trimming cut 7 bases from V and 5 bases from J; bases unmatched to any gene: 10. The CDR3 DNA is TGCGCCAGCCGTAGGGCGGACAGGGGTGACGAGCAGTACTTC. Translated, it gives CASRRADRGDEQYF.

Written as DNA, the CDR3 is TGTGCCATCAGTGAGAGAGACAGACACACTGAAGCTTTCTTT. It translates to CAISERDRHTEAFF. The chain links TRBV10-3 to TRBJ1-1, with D possibly matching TRBD1 (5 bases). V lost 2 bases, J lost 3 bases, and 10 bases lay in between. The CDR3 runs 14 residues. CDR1 is ENHRY and CDR2 is SYGVKD in the germline V gene.

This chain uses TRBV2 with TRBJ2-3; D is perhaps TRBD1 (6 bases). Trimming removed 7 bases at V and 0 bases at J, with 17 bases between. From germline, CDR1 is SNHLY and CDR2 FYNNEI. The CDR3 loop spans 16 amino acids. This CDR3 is CASNLGQSSSTDTQYF. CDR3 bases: TGTGCCAGCAACCTAGGACAGTCCTCTAGCACAGATACGCAGTATTTT.

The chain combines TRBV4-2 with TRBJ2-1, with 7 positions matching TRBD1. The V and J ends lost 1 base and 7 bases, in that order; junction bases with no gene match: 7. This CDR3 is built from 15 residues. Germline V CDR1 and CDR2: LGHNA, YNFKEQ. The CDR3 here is CASSQGGWGQNEQFF. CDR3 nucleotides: TGTGCCAGCAGCCAAGGGGGTTGGGGACAGAATGAGCAGTTCTTC.

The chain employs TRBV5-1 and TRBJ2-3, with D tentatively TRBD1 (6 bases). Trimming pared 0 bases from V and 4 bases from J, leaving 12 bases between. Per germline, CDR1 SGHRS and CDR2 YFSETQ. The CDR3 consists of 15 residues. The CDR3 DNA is TGCGCCAGCAGCTTGGCTAGCAGGGGTCCAGATACGCAGTATTTT. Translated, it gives CASSLASRGPDTQYF.

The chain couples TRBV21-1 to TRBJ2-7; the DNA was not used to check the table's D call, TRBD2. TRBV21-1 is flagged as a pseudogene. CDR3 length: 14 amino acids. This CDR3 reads CASSTLTESYEQYF. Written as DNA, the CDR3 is TGTGCCAGCAGCACTTTGACTGAATCCTACGAGCAGTACTTC.

The CDR3, as DNA: TGTGCCAGCAGCTCCGGGACACCCATTTTGGAGCAGTACTTC. Its protein is CASSSGTPILEQYF. The genes are TRBV28 and TRBJ2-7, with D possibly being TRBD1 (6 bases). Trimming left V 6 bases short and J 7 bases short, with 19 bases between. This CDR3 has 14 residues. From germline, CDR1 is MDHEN and CDR2 SYDVKM. The full variable domain, completed using reference TRBV28 and TRBJ2-7, is DVKVTQSSRYLVKRTGEKVFLECVQDMDHENMFWYRQDPGLGLRLIYFSYDVKMKEKGDIPEGYSVSREKKERFSLILESASTNQTSMYLCASSSGTPILEQYFGPGTRLTVT.

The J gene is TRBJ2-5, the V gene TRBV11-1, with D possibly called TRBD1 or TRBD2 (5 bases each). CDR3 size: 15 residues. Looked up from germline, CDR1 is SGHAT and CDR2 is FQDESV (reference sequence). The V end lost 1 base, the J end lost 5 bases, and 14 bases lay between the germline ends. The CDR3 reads CASSLEGAWGETQYF. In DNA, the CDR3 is TGTGCCAGCAGCTTAGAAGGGGCCTGGGGGGAGACCCAGTACTTC. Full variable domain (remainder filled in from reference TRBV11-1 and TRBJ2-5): EAEVAQSPRYKITEKSQAVAFWCDPISGHATLYWYRQILGQGPELLVQFQDESVVDDSQLPKDRFSAERLKGVDSTLKIQPAELGDSAMYLCASSLEGAWGETQYFGPGTRLLVL.

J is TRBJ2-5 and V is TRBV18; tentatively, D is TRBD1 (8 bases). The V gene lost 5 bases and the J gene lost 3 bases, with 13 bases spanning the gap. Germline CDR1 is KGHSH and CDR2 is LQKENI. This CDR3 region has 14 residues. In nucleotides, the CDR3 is TGTGCCAGCTCATCCACAGGGGGGGAAGAGACCCAGTACTTC. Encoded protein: CASSSTGGEETQYF.

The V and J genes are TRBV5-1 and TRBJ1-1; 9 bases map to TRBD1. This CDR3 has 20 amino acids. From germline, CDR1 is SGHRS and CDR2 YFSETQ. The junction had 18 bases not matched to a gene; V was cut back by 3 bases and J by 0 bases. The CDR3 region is CASSSASLNTGGVLNTEAFF. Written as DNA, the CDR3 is TGCGCCAGCAGCTCAGCCTCCTTAAACACAGGGGGCGTTTTGAACACTGAAGCTTTCTTT.

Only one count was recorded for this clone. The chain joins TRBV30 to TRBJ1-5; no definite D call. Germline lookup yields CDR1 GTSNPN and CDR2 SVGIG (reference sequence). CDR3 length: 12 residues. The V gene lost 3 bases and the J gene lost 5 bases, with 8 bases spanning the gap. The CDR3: CAWSANYQPQHF. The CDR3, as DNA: TGTGCCTGGAGCGCCAATTATCAGCCCCAGCATTTT.

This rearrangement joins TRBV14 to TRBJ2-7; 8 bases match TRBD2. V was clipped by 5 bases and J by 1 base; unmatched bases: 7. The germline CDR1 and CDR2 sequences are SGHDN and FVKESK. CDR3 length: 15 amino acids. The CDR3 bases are TGTGCCAGCAGCGAGACTAGCGATTCTTCCTACGAGCAGTACTTC. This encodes CASSETSDSSYEQYF.

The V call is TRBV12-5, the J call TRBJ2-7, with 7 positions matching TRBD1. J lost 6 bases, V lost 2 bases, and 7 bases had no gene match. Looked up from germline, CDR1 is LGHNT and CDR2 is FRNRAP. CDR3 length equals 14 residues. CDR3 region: CASGLTSTGPEQYF. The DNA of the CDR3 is TGTGCTAGTGGTTTGACTTCGACAGGGCCCGAGCAGTACTTC.